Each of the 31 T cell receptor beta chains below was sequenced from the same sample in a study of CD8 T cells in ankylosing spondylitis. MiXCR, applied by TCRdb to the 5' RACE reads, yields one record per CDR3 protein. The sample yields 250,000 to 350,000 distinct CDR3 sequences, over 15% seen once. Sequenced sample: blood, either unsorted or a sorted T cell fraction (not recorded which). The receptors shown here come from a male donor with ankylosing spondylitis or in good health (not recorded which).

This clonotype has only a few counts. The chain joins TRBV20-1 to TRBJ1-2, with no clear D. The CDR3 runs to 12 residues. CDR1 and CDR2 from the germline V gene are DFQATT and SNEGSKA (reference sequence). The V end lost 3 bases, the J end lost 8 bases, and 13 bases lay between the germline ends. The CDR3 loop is CSASHGFDGYTF. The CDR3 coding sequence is TGCAGTGCTAGTCACGGGTTTGACGGCTACACCTTC.

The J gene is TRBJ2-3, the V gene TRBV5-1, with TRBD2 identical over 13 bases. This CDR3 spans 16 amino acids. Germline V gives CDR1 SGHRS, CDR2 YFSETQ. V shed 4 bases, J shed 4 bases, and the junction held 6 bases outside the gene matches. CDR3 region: CASSVRTSGSPDTQYF. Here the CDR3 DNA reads TGCGCCAGCAGCGTCCGGACTAGCGGGAGCCCAGATACGCAGTATTTT.

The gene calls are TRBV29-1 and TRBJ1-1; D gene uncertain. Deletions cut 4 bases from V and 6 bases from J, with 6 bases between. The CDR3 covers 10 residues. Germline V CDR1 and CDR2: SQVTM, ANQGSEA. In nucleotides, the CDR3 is TGCAGCGTTGTTCAGTCTGAAGCTTTCTTT. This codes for CSVVQSEAFF.

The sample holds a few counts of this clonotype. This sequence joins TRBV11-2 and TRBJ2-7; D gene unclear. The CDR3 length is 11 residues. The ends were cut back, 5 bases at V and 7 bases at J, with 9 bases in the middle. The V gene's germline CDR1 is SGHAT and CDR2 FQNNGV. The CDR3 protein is CASSAMREQYV. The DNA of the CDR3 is TGTGCCAGCAGCGCGATGCGTGAGCAGTACGTC.

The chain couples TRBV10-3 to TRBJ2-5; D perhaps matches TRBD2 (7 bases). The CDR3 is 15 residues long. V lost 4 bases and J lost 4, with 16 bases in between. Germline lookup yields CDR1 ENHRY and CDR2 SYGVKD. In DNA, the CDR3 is TGTGCCATCAGTGGGACGGGGGGCCAAGGAGAGACCCAGTACTTC. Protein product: CAISGTGGQGETQYF.

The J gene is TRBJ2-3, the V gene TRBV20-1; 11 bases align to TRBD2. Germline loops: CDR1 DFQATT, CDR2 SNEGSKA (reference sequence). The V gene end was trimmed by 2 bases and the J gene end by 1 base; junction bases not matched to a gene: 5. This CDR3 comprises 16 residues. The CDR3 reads CSARREGLAGTDTQYF. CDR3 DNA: TGCAGTGCTAGAAGGGAGGGACTAGCGGGCACAGATACGCAGTATTTT.

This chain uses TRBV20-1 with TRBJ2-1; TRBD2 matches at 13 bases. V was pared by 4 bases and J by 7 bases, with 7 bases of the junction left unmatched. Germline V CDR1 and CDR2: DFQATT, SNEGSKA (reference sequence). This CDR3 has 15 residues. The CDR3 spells CSATWTSGGWNEQFF. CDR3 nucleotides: TGCAGTGCTACCTGGACTAGCGGGGGTTGGAATGAGCAGTTCTTC.

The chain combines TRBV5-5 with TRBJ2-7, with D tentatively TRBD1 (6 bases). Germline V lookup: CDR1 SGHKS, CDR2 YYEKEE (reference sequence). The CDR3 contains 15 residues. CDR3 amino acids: CAGSLETGYSYEQYV. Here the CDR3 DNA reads TGTGCCGGCAGCTTGGAGACAGGCTATTCCTACGAGCAGTACGTC.

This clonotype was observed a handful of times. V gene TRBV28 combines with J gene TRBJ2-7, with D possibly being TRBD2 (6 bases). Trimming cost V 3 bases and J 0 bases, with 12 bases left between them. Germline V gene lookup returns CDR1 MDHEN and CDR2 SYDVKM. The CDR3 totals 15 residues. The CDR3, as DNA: TGTGCCAGCAGTTTGAGACGGGGGTTCTCCTACGAGCAGTACGTC. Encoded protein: CASSLRRGFSYEQYV.

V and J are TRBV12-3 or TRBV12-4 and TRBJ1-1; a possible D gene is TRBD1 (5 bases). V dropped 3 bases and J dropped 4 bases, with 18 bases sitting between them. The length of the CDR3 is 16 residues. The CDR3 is CASSFTMGGGGTEAFF. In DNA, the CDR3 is TGTGCCAGCAGTTTTACGATGGGGGGAGGAGGCACTGAAGCTTTCTTT.

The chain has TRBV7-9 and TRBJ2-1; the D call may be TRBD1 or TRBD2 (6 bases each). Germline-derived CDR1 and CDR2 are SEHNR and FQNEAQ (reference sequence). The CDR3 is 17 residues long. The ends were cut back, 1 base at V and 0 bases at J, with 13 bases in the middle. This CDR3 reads CASSLGRGGTSYNEQFF. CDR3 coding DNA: TGTGCCAGCAGCTTAGGCAGGGGCGGGACCTCCTACAATGAGCAGTTCTTC.

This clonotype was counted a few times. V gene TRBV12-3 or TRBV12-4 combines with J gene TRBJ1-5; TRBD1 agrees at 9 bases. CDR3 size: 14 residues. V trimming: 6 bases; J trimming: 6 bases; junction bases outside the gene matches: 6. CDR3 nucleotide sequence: TGTGCCAGCAGACCCGGGACAGGGTCTCAGCCCCAGCATTTT. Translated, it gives CASRPGTGSQPQHF.

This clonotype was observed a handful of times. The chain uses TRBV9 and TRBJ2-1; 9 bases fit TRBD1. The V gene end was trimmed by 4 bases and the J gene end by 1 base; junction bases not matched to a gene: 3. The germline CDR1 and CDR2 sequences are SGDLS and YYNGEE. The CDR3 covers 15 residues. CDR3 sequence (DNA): TGTGCCAGCAGCCAGGGACAGGGTTCCTACAATGAGCAGTTCTTC. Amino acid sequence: CASSQGQGSYNEQFF. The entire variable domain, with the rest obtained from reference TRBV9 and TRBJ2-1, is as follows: DSGVTQTPKHLITATGQRVTLRCSPRSGDLSVYWYQQSLDQGLQFLIQYYNGEERAKGNILERFSAQQFPDLHSELNLSSLELGDSALYFCASSQGQGSYNEQFFGPGTRLTVL.

CDR3 residues: CSAIIQGIPLHF. The CDR3 nucleotides read TGCAGTGCAATCATACAGGGTATACCCCTCCACTTT. The gene calls are TRBV20-1 and TRBJ1-6, with D perhaps matching TRBD1 (6 bases). V was shortened by 6 bases and J by 12 bases, with 15 bases between the two germline ends. Germline CDR1 and CDR2: DFQATT and SNEGSKA (reference sequence). CDR3 size: 12 residues.

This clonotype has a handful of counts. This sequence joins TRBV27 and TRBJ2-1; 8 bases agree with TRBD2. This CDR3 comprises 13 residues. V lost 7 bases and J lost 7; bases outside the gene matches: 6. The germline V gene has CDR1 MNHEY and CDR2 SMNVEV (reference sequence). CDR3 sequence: CASTREGRNEQFF. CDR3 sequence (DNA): TGTGCCAGCACCCGGGAGGGCCGGAATGAGCAGTTCTTC.

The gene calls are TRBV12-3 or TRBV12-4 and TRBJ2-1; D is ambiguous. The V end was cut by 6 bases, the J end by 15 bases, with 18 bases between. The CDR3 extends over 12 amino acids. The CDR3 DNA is TGTGCCAGCAGCGAGATTCCTTCCTCGAGGTTCTTC. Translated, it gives CASSEIPSSRFF.

The CDR3 spells CASSLATGVGEKLFF. CDR3 nucleotides: TGTGCCAGCAGTCTCGCGACAGGGGTAGGGGAAAAACTGTTTTTT. The chain combines TRBV27 with TRBJ1-4; 8 positions match TRBD1. V was pared by 5 bases and J by 8 bases, with 10 bases of the junction left unmatched. Germline V CDR1 and CDR2: MNHEY, SMNVEV (reference sequence). CDR3 length: 15 residues.

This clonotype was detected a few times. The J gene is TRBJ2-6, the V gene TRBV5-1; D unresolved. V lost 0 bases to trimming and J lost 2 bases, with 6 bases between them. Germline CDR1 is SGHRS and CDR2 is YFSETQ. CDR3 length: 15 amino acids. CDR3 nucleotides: TGCGCCAGCAGCTTGGCGCCCGCTGGGGCCAACGTCCTGACTTTC. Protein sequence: CASSLAPAGANVLTF.

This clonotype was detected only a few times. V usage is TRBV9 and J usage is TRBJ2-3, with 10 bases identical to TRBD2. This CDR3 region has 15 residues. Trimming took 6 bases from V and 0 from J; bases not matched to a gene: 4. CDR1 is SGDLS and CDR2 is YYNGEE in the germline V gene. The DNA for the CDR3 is TGTGCCAGCACTAGCGGGGGAAGGAGCACAGATACGCAGTATTTT. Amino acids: CASTSGGRSTDTQYF.

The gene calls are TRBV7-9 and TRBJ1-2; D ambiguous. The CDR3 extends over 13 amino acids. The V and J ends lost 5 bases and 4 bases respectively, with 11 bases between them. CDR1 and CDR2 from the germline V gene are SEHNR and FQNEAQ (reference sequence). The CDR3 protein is CASSREEVYGYTF. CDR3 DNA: TGTGCCAGCAGCCGGGAGGAGGTCTATGGCTACACCTTC.

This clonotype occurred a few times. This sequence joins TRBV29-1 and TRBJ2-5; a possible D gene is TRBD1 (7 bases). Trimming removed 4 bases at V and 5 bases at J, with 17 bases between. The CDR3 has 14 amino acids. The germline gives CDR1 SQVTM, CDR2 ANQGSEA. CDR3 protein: CSVVKTGDWETQYF. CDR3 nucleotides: TGCAGCGTTGTGAAAACAGGGGACTGGGAGACCCAGTACTTC.

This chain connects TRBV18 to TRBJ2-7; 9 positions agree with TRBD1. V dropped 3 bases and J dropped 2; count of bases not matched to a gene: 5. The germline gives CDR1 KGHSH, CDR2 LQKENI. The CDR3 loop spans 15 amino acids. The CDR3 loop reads CASSPQQGAPYEQYV. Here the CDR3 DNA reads TGTGCCAGCTCACCGCAACAGGGGGCTCCCTACGAGCAGTACGTC.

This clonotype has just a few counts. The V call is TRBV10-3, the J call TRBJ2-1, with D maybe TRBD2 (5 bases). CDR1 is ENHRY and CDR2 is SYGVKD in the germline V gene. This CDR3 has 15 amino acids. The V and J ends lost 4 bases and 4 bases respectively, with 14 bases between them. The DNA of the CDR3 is TGTGCCATCAGTGCCCACGGGGAACGATACAATGAGCAGTTCTTC. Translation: CAISAHGERYNEQFF.

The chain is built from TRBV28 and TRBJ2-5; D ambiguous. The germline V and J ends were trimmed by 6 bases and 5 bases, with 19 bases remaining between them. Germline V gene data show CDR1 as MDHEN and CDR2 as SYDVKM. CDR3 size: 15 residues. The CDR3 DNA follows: TGTGCCAGCAGCCACAAATTGAGGAGCTTCGAGACCCAGTACTTC. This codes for CASSHKLRSFETQYF.

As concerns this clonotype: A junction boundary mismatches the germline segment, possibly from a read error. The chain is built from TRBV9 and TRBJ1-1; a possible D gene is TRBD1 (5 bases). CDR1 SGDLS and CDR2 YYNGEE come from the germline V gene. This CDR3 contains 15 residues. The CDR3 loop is CTSREPGLLGAEAFF. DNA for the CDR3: TGTACCAGCAGGGAACCGGGACTTCTTGGCGCTGAAGCTTTCTTT.

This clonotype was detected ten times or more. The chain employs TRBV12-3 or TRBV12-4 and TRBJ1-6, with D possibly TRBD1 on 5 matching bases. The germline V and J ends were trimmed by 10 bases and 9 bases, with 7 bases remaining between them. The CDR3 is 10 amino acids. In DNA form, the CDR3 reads TGTGCCACCGGGGGTTCACCCCTCCACTTT. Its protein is CATGGSPLHF.

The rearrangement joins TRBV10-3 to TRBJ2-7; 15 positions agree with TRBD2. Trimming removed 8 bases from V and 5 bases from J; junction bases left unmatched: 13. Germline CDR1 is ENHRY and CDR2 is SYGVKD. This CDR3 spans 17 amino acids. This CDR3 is CAILAGTSGRNENEQYV. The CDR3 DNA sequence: TGTGCCATCCTTGCAGGGACTAGCGGGAGGAATGAGAACGAGCAGTACGTC.

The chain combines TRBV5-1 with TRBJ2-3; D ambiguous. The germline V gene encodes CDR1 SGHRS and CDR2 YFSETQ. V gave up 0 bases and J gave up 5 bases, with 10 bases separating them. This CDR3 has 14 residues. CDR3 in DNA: TGCGCCAGCAGCTTGGTGGAGTCGGGAGATACGCAGTATTTT. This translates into CASSLVESGDTQYF.

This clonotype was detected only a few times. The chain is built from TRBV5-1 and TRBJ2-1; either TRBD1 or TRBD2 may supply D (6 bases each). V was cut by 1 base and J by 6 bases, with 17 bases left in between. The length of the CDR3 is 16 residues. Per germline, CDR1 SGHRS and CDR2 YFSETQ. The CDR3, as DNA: TGCGCCAGCAGCTTGTCCCTACGGGGGCTGGGCAATGAGCAGTTCTTC. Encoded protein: CASSLSLRGLGNEQFF.

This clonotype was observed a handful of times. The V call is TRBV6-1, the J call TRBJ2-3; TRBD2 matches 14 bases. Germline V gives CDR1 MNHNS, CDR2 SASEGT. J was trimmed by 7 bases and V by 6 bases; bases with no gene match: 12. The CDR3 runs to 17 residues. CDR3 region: CASSQLPGLAGVNTQYF. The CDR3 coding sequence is TGTGCCAGCAGCCAACTTCCGGGACTAGCGGGAGTAAATACGCAGTATTTT.

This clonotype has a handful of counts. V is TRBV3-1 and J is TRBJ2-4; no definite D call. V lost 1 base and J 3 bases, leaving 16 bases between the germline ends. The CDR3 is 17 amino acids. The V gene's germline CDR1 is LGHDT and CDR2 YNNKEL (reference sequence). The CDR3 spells CASSQVVSSWGKNIQYF. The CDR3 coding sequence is TGTGCCAGCAGCCAAGTTGTTTCCAGCTGGGGCAAAAACATTCAGTACTTC.